The rows below give T cell receptor beta chains drawn from one sample of a study of T cells after yellow fever vaccination. TCRdb reprocessed the 5' RACE reads with MiXCR, giving one entry per CDR3 protein. The repertoire has around 610,000 distinct CDR3 sequences, approximately 12% of them found once; the top ten carry more than 13%. Here the sequenced sample was PBMCs, taken on the day of the yellow fever booster vaccination. These receptors originate from a man younger than 40 who received the YFV17D yellow fever vaccine. Each CDR3 is given with its conserved first and last residue. The order of the fields is J gene, V gene, clone size, D gene, CDR3 protein, CDR3 DNA. The D gene is left open where the match is weak. Clone size, where shown, is once, few, many, or a class for clones that have expanded.

TRBJ2-2 | TRBV28 | NA | TRBD1 | CATYHVAGGTGELFF | TGTGCCACCTATCACGTGGCAGGGGGCACCGGGGAGCTGTTTTTT
TRBJ2-5 | TRBV4-1 | few | TRBD1 | CASSLQTGRGETQYF | TGCGCCAGCAGCCTACAGACAGGGCGAGGGGAGACCCAGTACTTC
TRBJ1-2 | TRBV7-3 | few | NA | CASSYWGYGYTF | TGTGCCAGCAGCTACTGGGGCTATGGCTACACCTTC
TRBJ2-6 | TRBV2 | few | TRBD1 | CASSAGQGLSGANVLTF | TGTGCCAGCAGTGCTGGACAGGGACTCTCTGGGGCCAACGTCCTGACTTTC
TRBJ2-1 | TRBV20-1 | NA | TRBD2 | CSARQSGSEQFF | TGCAGTGCTAGACAAAGCGGGAGTGAGCAGTTCTTC
TRBJ2-7 | TRBV9 | NA | TRBD2 | CASSVEASGNYEQYF | TGTGCCAGCAGCGTAGAGGCTAGCGGGAACTACGAGCAGTACTTC
TRBJ2-1 | TRBV15 | NA | NA | CATSRVQGPQFF | TGTGCCACCAGCAGGGTTCAGGGGCCGCAGTTCTTC
TRBJ2-3 | TRBV30 | many | TRBD1 | CAWSWDRARDTQYF | TGTGCCTGGAGTTGGGACAGGGCGAGAGATACGCAGTATTTT
TRBJ1-6 | TRBV12-3/TRBV12-4 | NA | NA | CASSLGVRSALHF | TGTGCCAGCAGTTTAGGAGTTCGGTCTGCCCTCCACTTT
TRBJ2-6 | TRBV6-2/TRBV6-3 | few | TRBD1 | CATTGAGANVLTF | TGTGCCACTACAGGGGCCGGGGCCAACGTCCTGACTTTC
TRBJ2-2 | TRBV10-3 | few | NA | CATRQTANTGELFF | TGTGCCACCAGGCAGACCGCGAACACCGGGGAGCTGTTTTTT
TRBJ2-2 | TRBV3-1 | NA | NA | CASSQGMGNTGELFF | TGTGCCAGCAGCCAAGGGATGGGGAACACCGGGGAGCTGTTTTTT
TRBJ2-1 | TRBV19 | few | TRBD1 | CASRLTGAKSYNEQFF | TGTGCCAGTAGACTAACAGGGGCAAAGTCCTACAATGAGCAGTTCTTC
TRBJ2-5 | TRBV6-2/TRBV6-3 | NA | TRBD1 | CASSPGPRGQETQYF | TGTGCCAGCAGTCCGGGACCCAGGGGGCAGGAGACCCAGTACTTC
TRBJ2-7 | TRBV5-1 | many | TRBD1 | CASSFGTGNEQYF | TGTGCCAGCAGCTTTGGGACAGGGAACGAGCAGTACTTC
TRBJ2-3 | TRBV20-1 | NA | TRBD2 | CSANLAGLTDTQYF | TGCAGTGCTAACTTAGCGGGCCTCACAGATACGCAGTATTTT
TRBJ2-7 | TRBV21-1 | NA | NA | CASSKGPIMYEQYF | TGTGCCAGCAGCAAAGGGCCTATCATGTACGAGCAGTACTTC
TRBJ2-3 | TRBV11-1 | NA | TRBD2 | CASSLRLAGFSSTDTQYF | TGTGCCAGCAGCTTACGCCTAGCGGGATTTTCTAGCACAGATACGCAGTATTTT
TRBJ2-1 | TRBV5-5 | many | NA | CATGHPAYNEQFF | TGTGCCACGGGGCACCCAGCCTACAATGAGCAGTTCTTC
TRBJ2-2 | TRBV4-3 | few | NA | CASSQRIEQGAGELFF | TGCGCCAGCAGCCAACGGATCGAGCAGGGCGCCGGGGAGCTGTTTTTT
TRBJ2-7 | TRBV9 | few | NA | CASSAQGLFYEQYF | TGTGCCAGCAGCGCACAGGGACTCTTCTACGAGCAGTACTTC
TRBJ1-5 | TRBV7-9 | NA | NA | CASSLAHSQPQHF | TGTGCCAGCAGCTTAGCTCATAGTCAGCCCCAGCATTTT
TRBJ2-2 | TRBV5-1 | few | NA | CASSLPPLGTTGELFF | TGCGCCAGCAGCTTACCCCCCCTCGGGACCACCGGGGAGCTGTTTTTT
TRBJ2-1 | TRBV6-2/TRBV6-3 | few | NA | CASSRPENNEQFF | TGTGCCAGCAGCCGACCAGAGAACAATGAGCAGTTCTTC
TRBJ1-1 | TRBV18 | NA | NA | CASSTKMNTEAFF | TGTGCCAGCTCAACAAAAATGAACACTGAAGCTTTCTTT
TRBJ2-1 | TRBV5-6 | many | NA | CASSSYSGVVNEQFF | TGTGCCAGCAGCTCCTACTCCGGTGTCGTCAATGAGCAGTTCTTC
TRBJ1-2 | TRBV29-1 | NA | NA | CSVVAGQKNYGYTF | TGCAGCGTTGTAGCCGGACAGAAAAACTATGGCTACACCTTC
TRBJ1-2 | TRBV29-1 | few | NA | CSVDKSGTAYGYTF | TGCAGCGTTGATAAATCGGGGACGGCCTATGGCTACACCTTC
TRBJ2-1 | TRBV28 | few | TRBD2 | CASSLGTSGVKREQFF | TGTGCCAGCAGTCTAGGGACTAGCGGGGTGAAGCGTGAGCAGTTCTTC
TRBJ2-1 | TRBV20-1 | NA | NA | CSARDLAYYLFF | TGCAGTGCTAGAGACCTAGCCTATTATCTGTTCTTC
TRBJ1-5 | TRBV10-1 | few | NA | CASSEFPMGPQHF | TGCGCCAGCAGTGAGTTCCCAATGGGGCCCCAGCATTTT
TRBJ2-3 | TRBV19 | once | NA | CASTLAGADTQYF | TGTGCCAGTACTCTTGCGGGGGCGGATACGCAGTATTTT
TRBJ2-6 | TRBV29-1 | many | NA | CSVSRQESSGANVLTF | TGCAGCGTTTCCCGACAGGAGAGCTCTGGGGCCAACGTCCTGACTTTC
TRBJ2-3 | TRBV12-3/TRBV12-4 | few | NA | CASTGQYTDTQYF | TGTGCCAGCACTGGGCAATACACAGATACGCAGTATTTT
TRBJ2-5 | TRBV7-2 | few | TRBD2 | CASSTDSGRETQYF | TGTGCCAGCAGCACGGACTCCGGGAGGGAGACCCAGTACTTC
TRBJ2-1 | TRBV5-6 | few | NA | CASSLSLGNEQFF | TGTGCCAGCAGCTTGAGTCTGGGTAATGAGCAGTTCTTC
TRBJ1-1 | TRBV7-2 | few | NA | CASSAYNRETQAFF | TGTGCCAGCAGCGCCTATAACAGGGAGACGCAGGCTTTCTTT
TRBJ2-7 | TRBV20-1 | few | NA | CSASADSSLSREQYF | TGCAGTGCTAGTGCTGACAGCTCTTTATCGCGCGAGCAGTACTTC
TRBJ2-1 | TRBV5-1 | few | NA | CASSTRTTGIYNEQFF | TGCGCCAGCAGCACCAGGACAACGGGGATTTACAATGAGCAGTTCTTC
TRBJ2-1 | TRBV7-2 | few | NA | CASSRLMGGNEQFF | TGTGCCAGCAGCCGCCTGATGGGAGGCAATGAGCAGTTCTTC
TRBJ1-4 | TRBV7-9 | NA | NA | CASSSSYREKLFF | TGTGCCAGCAGCTCCTCGTACCGAGAAAAACTGTTTTTT